The 17 T cell receptor beta chains below come from one sample, sequenced in a study of monozygotic twins with inflammatory bowel disease. TCRdb reanalyzed the 5' RACE reads and collapses them to one entry per CDR3 protein, without DNA. Its table records about 440,000 distinct CDR3 sequences. The sequencing input was blood. These receptor sequences come from a human donor with ulcerative colitis or Crohn's disease, or a healthy co-twin of an affected twin (not recorded which).

The chain uses TRBV6-5 and TRBJ1-5. This CDR3 spans 13 amino acids. Germline CDR1 MNHEY, CDR2 SVGAGI. CDR3 sequence reads: CASRRSGNQPQHF.

The chain links TRBV28 to TRBJ2-2; TCRdb's D gene call, TRBD1, goes unchecked for lack of DNA. CDR3 length: 14 residues. Germline loops: CDR1 MDHEN, CDR2 SYDVKM. CDR3 amino acids: CASSGQGRTGELFF.

V and J are TRBV25-1 and TRBJ2-7; the D call of TRBD1 rests on TCRdb alone, since no DNA is present to check it. Germline V gives CDR1 MGHDK, CDR2 SYGVNS. The CDR3 runs 16 residues. The CDR3: CASSPGIGRGDYEQYF.

The chain joins TRBV5-1 to TRBJ2-3. Per the germline V gene, CDR1 is SGHRS and CDR2 is YFSETQ. This CDR3 spans 12 amino acids. CDR3 loop: CASSFTQDTQYF.

The V call is TRBV7-9, the J call TRBJ2-5. There are 15 residues in the CDR3. Germline assignment: CDR1 SEHNR and CDR2 FQNEAQ (reference sequence). The CDR3 here is CASSLFGEGTETQYF.

The genes are TRBV29-1 and TRBJ1-1. The germline CDR1 and CDR2 sequences are SQVTM and ANQGSEA. The CDR3 runs to 14 residues. CDR3 residues: CSGTSWVANTEAFF.

The rearrangement joins TRBV7-9 to TRBJ2-1; checking the TCRdb D call of TRBD1 is not possible without DNA. Looked up from germline, CDR1 is SEHNR and CDR2 is FQNEAQ (reference sequence). There are 12 residues in the CDR3. The CDR3 loop is CASSKGDTEQFF.

This rearrangement joins TRBV20-1 to TRBJ2-5. Per the germline V gene, CDR1 is DFQATT and CDR2 is SNEGSKA (reference sequence). The CDR3 is 13 amino acids. CDR3 sequence: CSARDSGLETQYF.

The V gene is TRBV20-1, the J gene TRBJ2-5. Germline V CDR1 and CDR2: DFQATT, SNEGSKA (reference sequence). CDR3 size: 11 residues. The CDR3 loop is CSASGEETQYF.

This chain uses TRBV20-1 with TRBJ2-7; TCRdb's D call, TRBD2, is unchecked because there is no DNA. The CDR3 totals 14 residues. The germline CDR1 and CDR2 sequences are DFQATT and SNEGSKA (reference sequence). The CDR3 region is CSARDPSGRLEQYF.

The chain employs TRBV5-6 and TRBJ1-1; the D call of TRBD1 rests on TCRdb alone, since no DNA is present to check it. The CDR3 is made up of 13 amino acids. Germline V gives CDR1 SGHDT, CDR2 YYEEEE. CDR3 amino acids: CASSFWDRLEAFF.

The V and J genes are TRBV18 and TRBJ2-2. The CDR3 contains 15 residues. The germline V gene encodes CDR1 KGHSH and CDR2 LQKENI. CDR3 region: CASSPGLPPAGELFF.

The chain couples TRBV7-2 to TRBJ1-6; as DNA is missing, the TRBD1 call by TCRdb cannot be tested. The germline V gene has CDR1 SGHTA and CDR2 FQGNSA. This CDR3 has 14 residues. The CDR3 region is CASSSGTGSPDLHF.

The V call is TRBV20-1, the J call TRBJ2-3. Germline CDR1 and CDR2: DFQATT and SNEGSKA (reference sequence). This CDR3 has 13 amino acids. This chain's CDR3 is CSASHGQRDTQYF.

The rearrangement joins TRBV5-1 to TRBJ1-1; TCRdb returns TRBD1, unconfirmable since there is no DNA. Germline CDR1 reads SGHRS; CDR2 reads YFSETQ. The CDR3 sequence is 13 residues long. CDR3 protein: CATPTAVVTEAFF.

V usage is TRBV7-2 and J usage is TRBJ2-6; the D call of TRBD1 rests on TCRdb alone, since no DNA is present to check it. Germline CDR1 is SGHTA and CDR2 is FQGNSA. The CDR3 is 15 residues long. The CDR3 sequence: CASSQQGWGANVLTF.

The chain joins TRBV6-1 to TRBJ2-7; TCRdb calls TRBD1, which cannot be checked without DNA. Germline V lookup: CDR1 MNHNS, CDR2 SASEGT. CDR3 length: 15 residues. The CDR3 reads CASSLTGVGPYEQYF.